The 11 T cell receptor beta chains below all came from one sample that was sequenced in a study of sequential checkpoint blockade in melanoma. Specified treatment: randomized to nivolumab then ipilimumab (arm A) or the reverse (arm B). This table comes from immunoSEQ multiplex PCR, and its TCRdb copy is limited to in-frame clones, with some not included. Counted here are tens of thousands of clones, 32% occurring once; the ten biggest clones make up roughly 1.6%. The sequencing here drew on tumor tissue (inferred from file names), taken from a patient given nivolumab and ipilimumab in sequence. These receptors were taken from a human donor with melanoma.

In its sample, this clone was seen a few times. The V and J genes are TRBV9 and TRBJ1-5; D gene ambiguous. CDR1 and CDR2 from the germline V gene are SGDLS and YYNGEE. This CDR3 is built from 17 residues. V shed 4 bases and J shed 2 bases, with 19 bases lying between them. The CDR3 sequence is CASSPRRKVGCNQPQHF. The CDR3 region has the DNA TGTGCCAGCAGCCCCCGAAGAAAAGTAGGGTGCAATCAGCCCCAGCATTTT.

This clone was seen repeatedly, ten times or more. Germline is not matched at one junction end, which may reflect a read error. The chain carries TRBV11-3 and TRBJ2-7; possible D gene TRBD1, 5 bases. This CDR3 spans 15 amino acids. Germline V gene sequence: CDR1 SGHNT, CDR2 YENEEA. CDR3 sequence: CASTLERGPSYEQYF. In nucleotides, the CDR3 is TGTGCCAGCACCTTAGAAAGGGGCCCATCCTACGAGCAGTACTTC.

In this sample, this clone turned up a few times. V is TRBV11-3 and J is TRBJ2-5, with D possibly matching TRBD1 (6 bases). The CDR3 runs 17 residues. Germline CDR1 SGHNT, CDR2 YENEEA. Trimming took off 3 bases at V and 2 bases at J, with 19 bases between the two ends. The CDR3 nucleotides read TGTGCCAGCAGCTTGGCCGAGGGGACACCGACACAAGAGACCCAGTACTTC. Translation: CASSLAEGTPTQETQYF.

The table lists this clone with a few counts. The chain uses TRBV7-6 and TRBJ2-5; TRBD2 is a possible D gene (7 bases). The germline CDR1 and CDR2 sequences are SGHVS and FNYEAQ. The germline V and J ends were trimmed by 6 bases and 7 bases, with 18 bases remaining between them. The CDR3 covers 14 residues. The chain's CDR3 is CASRGEGTRGTQYF. The CDR3 DNA is TGTGCCAGCAGGGGGGAGGGGACAAGGGGGACCCAGTACTTC.

This rearrangement joins TRBV5-1 to TRBJ2-3, with D perhaps matching TRBD1 (6 bases). The germline V gene encodes CDR1 SGHRS and CDR2 YFSETQ. The V end was cut by 4 bases, the J end by 0 bases, with 9 bases between. The CDR3 covers 14 residues. This CDR3 reads CASSPGVSTDTQYF. The CDR3 bases are TGCGCCAGCAGCCCAGGGGTTAGCACAGATACGCAGTATTTT.

V is TRBV28 and J is TRBJ1-1; D remains unclear. Trimming shortened V by 5 bases and J by 2 bases, and 6 bases separated the two germline ends. The CDR3 length is 12 residues. Germline V gives CDR1 MDHEN, CDR2 SYDVKM. Here the CDR3 reads CASSTSNTEAFF. DNA of the CDR3: TGTGCCAGCAGTACGTCCAACACTGAAGCTTTCTTT.

This clone came up a few times. V and J are TRBV11-3 and TRBJ2-2; a possible D gene is TRBD1 (6 bases). With 5 bases removed from V and 6 bases from J, the gap between germline ends came to 13 bases. Germline V gene lookup returns CDR1 SGHNT and CDR2 YENEEA. This CDR3 is 14 amino acids long. The CDR3 nucleotides are TGTGCCAGCAGCCTCAACAGGGTACCCGGGGAGCTGTTTTTT. As protein: CASSLNRVPGELFF.

With respect to this clone: A read error may produce the germline difference seen at one junction end. The V call is TRBV6-8, the J call TRBJ1-2, with a possible D match to TRBD1 (6 bases). CDR1 is MNHGY, CDR2 SAAAGT, per germline. CDR3 size: 12 residues. CDR3 nucleotide sequence: TGTGCCAGCAGCTCTGGGGACACTAAGTGGAGTTTC. This codes for CASSSGDTKWSF.

The chain employs TRBV5-1 and TRBJ2-1, with 9 nucleotides matching TRBD1. The CDR3 loop spans 16 amino acids. The V segment lost 0 bases and the J segment 1 base; nucleotides outside the gene matches: 2. Germline CDR1 is SGHRS and CDR2 is YFSETQ. The CDR3 DNA is TGCGCCAGCAGCTTGGGTGGACAGGGGTCCTACAATGAGCAGTTCTTC. It codes for CASSLGGQGSYNEQFF.

This clone was found a few times. The rearrangement joins TRBV9 to TRBJ2-3; unclear D gene. The V end lost 0 bases, the J end lost 1 base, and 6 bases lay between the germline ends. The V gene's germline CDR1 is SGDLS and CDR2 YYNGEE. The CDR3 covers 14 residues. The CDR3 bases are TGTGCCAGCAGCGTAGCGTTAGGCACAGATACGCAGTATTTT. Translation: CASSVALGTDTQYF.

This chain connects TRBV19 to TRBJ2-3; 9 bases agree with TRBD1. V was pared by 5 bases and J by 4 bases, with 7 bases of the junction left unmatched. This CDR3 has 15 amino acids. Germline assignment: CDR1 LNHDA and CDR2 SQIVND (reference sequence). The CDR3 nucleotides read TGTGCCAGTAGTTTGCGGACAGGGGTTTCAGATACGCAGTATTTT. Its translation: CASSLRTGVSDTQYF.